Included here is one TCR beta chain sequence, with context. The antigen remains unidentified. Using immunoSEQ multiplex PCR, the repertoire was profiled, and TCRdb retains in-frame clones only, with some absent. This table holds about 120,000 clones, approximately 92% found once. The data belong to a study of T cell responses to AZD1222 COVID-19 vaccine. Trimming stripped 3 bases from V and 4 bases from J, with 13 bases between. Germline V gene sequence: CDR1 MGHRA, CDR2 YSYEKL. This CDR3 has 15 amino acids. Findings and caveats of the study: Clonal diversity may have been underestimated, and the donors were mostly white British, with more females than males. Spike-specific TCR breadth and depth both grew after two AZD1222 doses.

This TCR derives from an adult in good health. J is TRBJ1-3 and V is TRBV4-1, with D possibly matching TRBD1 (6 bases). Specimen: peripheral blood, collected on day 0 of AZD1222 vaccination. The CDR3 loop is CASSQERGLGNTIYF. The CDR3, as DNA: TGCGCCAGCAGCCAGGAAAGGGGGTTAGGAAACACCATATATTTT.